This TCR beta chain comes out of a study of blood T cell repertoires in COVID-19. In the study overall: Samples taken during acute and convalescent COVID-19 were collected in the United States, Italy and Spain. T cells, B-cell-depleted T cells, or PBMCs provided the cDNA or gDNA that served as material.

Using immunoSEQ multiplex PCR, the repertoire was profiled, and TCRdb retains in-frame clones only, with some absent. The top ten hold roughly 6% of the sample, which has tens of thousands of clones, 65% to 90% seen once. The origin of this receptor is a woman aged 60-75 years with acute or convalescent COVID-19. Sequencing was carried out using peripheral blood.

In DNA form, the CDR3 reads TGTGCCAGCTCGCGACTACCACAAGAGACCCAGTACTTC. Translated, it gives CASSRLPQETQYF. The chain has TRBV18 and TRBJ2-5; D possibly corresponds to TRBD2 (5 bases). Germline-derived CDR1 and CDR2 are KGHSH and LQKENI. The CDR3 extends over 13 amino acids. V lost 6 bases to trimming and J lost 2 bases, with 10 bases between them.